This is a list of T cell receptor beta chains from one sample in a study of identical twins. MiXCR, applied by TCRdb to the 5' RACE reads, yields one record per CDR3 protein. The top ten hold approximately 9.3% of the sample, which has fewer than 450,000 distinct CDR3 sequences, about 9% seen once. Sequences were obtained from naive T cells sorted from blood. The receptor source for this set is a woman aged 50 to 65 in good health. CDR3s include the opening cysteine and the closing phenylalanine or tryptophan. The D gene is left open where the match is weak. Clone size is stated in some rows and not others, as once, few, many or a class when expanded.

j_call d_call clone_size v_call cdr3_nt cdr3_aa
TRBJ2-5 . many TRBV12-3/TRBV12-4 TGTGCCAGCACCCTAGGGGCAGCAGAGACCCAGTACTTC CASTLGAAETQYF
TRBJ2-3 TRBD2 . TRBV5-1 TGCGCCAGCAGCCAGGGACTAGCGGGCAAGGCGCGCACAGATACGCAGTATTTT CASSQGLAGKARTDTQYF
TRBJ2-5 TRBD2 few TRBV11-2 TGTGCCAGCAGTCCAGGGATAGCGGGAAACGTAGAGACCCAGTACTTC CASSPGIAGNVETQYF
TRBJ2-3 . . TRBV5-1 TGCGCCAGCAGCCAAGGCGCGGAGGCCTCTAGCACAGATACGCAGTATTTT CASSQGAEASSTDTQYF
TRBJ1-6 TRBD1 many TRBV12-3/TRBV12-4 TGTGCCAGCAGTGAGACAGGGGGAAATTCACCCCTCCACTTT CASSETGGNSPLHF
TRBJ2-1 . . TRBV4-1 TGCGCCAGCAGCCTACCGGGCAGGGAGGATGAGCAGTTCTTC CASSLPGREDEQFF
TRBJ1-1 . few TRBV20-1 TGCAGTGCTAGAGATACCCGGGGCGGCACTGAAGCTTTCTTT CSARDTRGGTEAFF
TRBJ1-5 TRBD1 few TRBV12-3/TRBV12-4 TGTGCCAGCAGAGGAACAGGGGGCACTCAGCCCCAGCATTTT CASRGTGGTQPQHF
TRBJ1-3 . few TRBV11-2 TGTGCCAGCAGTATCAGGAGGACATCCTTCTCTGGAAACACCATATATTTT CASSIRRTSFSGNTIYF
TRBJ2-1 TRBD2 many TRBV20-1 TGCAGTGCTAGAGGACGAGGACTAGCGGTGAATGAGCAGTTCTTC CSARGRGLAVNEQFF
TRBJ2-6 . few TRBV12-3/TRBV12-4 TGTGCCAGCAGTTTATGGGCCCGCAGGATCGACTCTGGGGCCAACGTCCTGACTTTC CASSLWARRIDSGANVLTF
TRBJ1-1 . few TRBV30 TGTGCCTGGAGCGGGGATTTGGCTGAAGCTTTCTTT CAWSGDLAEAFF
TRBJ2-1 . . TRBV18 TGTGCCAGCTCACCACGGGCAGGCGGAAGCTCCTACAATGAGCAGTTCTTC CASSPRAGGSSYNEQFF
TRBJ2-1 TRBD2 many TRBV10-3 TGTGCCATCAGTGAGCGACTAGCGGGAGGTTCGTACAATGAGCAGTTCTTC CAISERLAGGSYNEQFF
TRBJ2-1 . . TRBV11-1 TGTGCCAGCAGCTTAGTGGCTAGCTTTGAGCAGTTCTTC CASSLVASFEQFF
TRBJ1-4 TRBD1 . TRBV6-5 TGTGCCAGCAGTATGACAGGGGATAATAATGAAAAACTGTTTTTT CASSMTGDNNEKLFF
TRBJ1-3 TRBD1 . TRBV10-3 TGTGCCATCACCACAGGGGGTACCTCTGGAAACACCATATATTTT CAITTGGTSGNTIYF
TRBJ2-1 TRBD2 many TRBV25-1 TGTGCCAGCAGTCAGCTACTTAGCGGGAGTCTTACCTACAATGAGCAGTTCTTC CASSQLLSGSLTYNEQFF
TRBJ2-6 . . TRBV11-1 TGTGCCAGCAGCTGGGGGCGGAGGGAGCCGGGCTCTGGGGCCAACGTCCTGACTTTC CASSWGRREPGSGANVLTF
TRBJ2-3 TRBD2 few TRBV9 TGTGCCAGCAGCGTCCGTACCGGGACTAGGACCCAGGGGAAGACAGATACGCAGTATTTT CASSVRTGTRTQGKTDTQYF
TRBJ2-3 TRBD2 few TRBV3-1 TGTGCCAGCAGCCAAGATAGCCGCGGGAGAGACACAGATACGCAGTATTTT CASSQDSRGRDTDTQYF
TRBJ2-5 TRBD2 . TRBV4-1 TGCGCCAGCAGCCAAGAGGCTAGCGGGGAATACAAAGAGACCCAGTACTTC CASSQEASGEYKETQYF